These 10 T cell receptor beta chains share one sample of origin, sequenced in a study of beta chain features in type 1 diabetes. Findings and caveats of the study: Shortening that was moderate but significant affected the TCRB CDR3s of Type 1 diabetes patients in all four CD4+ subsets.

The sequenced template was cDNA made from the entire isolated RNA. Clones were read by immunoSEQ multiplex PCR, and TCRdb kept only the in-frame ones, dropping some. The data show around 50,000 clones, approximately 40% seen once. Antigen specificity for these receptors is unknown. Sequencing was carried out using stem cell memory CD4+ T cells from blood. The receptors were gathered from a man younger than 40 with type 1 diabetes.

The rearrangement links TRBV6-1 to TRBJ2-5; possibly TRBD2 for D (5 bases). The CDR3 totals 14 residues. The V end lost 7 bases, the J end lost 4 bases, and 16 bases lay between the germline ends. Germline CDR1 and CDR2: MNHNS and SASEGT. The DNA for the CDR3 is TGTGCCAGCACTCCCAGAGGAGGCAGAGAGACCCAGTACTTC. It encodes CASTPRGGRETQYF.

As DNA, the CDR3 is TGTGCCAGCAGCATAGAGGCCTCCTACAATGAGCAGTTCTTC. This sequence encodes CASSIEASYNEQFF. The V call is TRBV4-2, the J call TRBJ2-1; D gene unclear. The CDR3 totals 14 residues. Trimming pared 5 bases from V and 0 bases from J, leaving 8 bases between. Per the germline V gene, CDR1 is LGHNA and CDR2 is YNFKEQ.

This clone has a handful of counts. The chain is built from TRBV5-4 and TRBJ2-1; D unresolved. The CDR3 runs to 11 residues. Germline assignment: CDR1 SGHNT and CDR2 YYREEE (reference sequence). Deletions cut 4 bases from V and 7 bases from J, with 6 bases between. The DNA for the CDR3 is TGTGCCAGCAGCCACTCTAATGAGCAGTTCTTC. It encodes CASSHSNEQFF.

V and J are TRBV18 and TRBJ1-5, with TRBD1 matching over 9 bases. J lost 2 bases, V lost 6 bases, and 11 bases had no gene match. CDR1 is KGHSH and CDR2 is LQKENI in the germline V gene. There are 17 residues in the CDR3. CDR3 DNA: TGTGCCAGCTCTCCCCCGGGACAGGGCAGCGGCAATCAGCCCCAGCATTTT. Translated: CASSPPGQGSGNQPQHF. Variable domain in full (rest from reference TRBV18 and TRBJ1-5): NAGVMQNPRHLVRRRGQEARLRCSPMKGHSHVYWYRQLPEEGLKFMVYLQKENIIDESGMPKERFSAEFPKEGPSILRIQQVVRGDSAAYFCASSPPGQGSGNQPQHFGDGTRLSIL.

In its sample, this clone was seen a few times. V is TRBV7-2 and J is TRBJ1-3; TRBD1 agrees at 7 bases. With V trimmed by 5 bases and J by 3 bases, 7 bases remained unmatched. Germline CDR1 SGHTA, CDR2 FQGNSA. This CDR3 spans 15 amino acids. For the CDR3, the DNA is TGTGCCAGCAGCCCAGACAGGGTAGTTGGAAACACCATATATTTT. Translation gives CASSPDRVVGNTIYF.

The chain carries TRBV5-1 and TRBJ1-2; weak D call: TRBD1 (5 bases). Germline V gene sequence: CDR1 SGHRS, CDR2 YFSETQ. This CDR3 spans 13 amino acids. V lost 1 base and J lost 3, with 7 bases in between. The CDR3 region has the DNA TGCGCCAGCAGCTTGAGGGGTGACTATGGCTACACCTTC. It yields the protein CASSLRGDYGYTF.

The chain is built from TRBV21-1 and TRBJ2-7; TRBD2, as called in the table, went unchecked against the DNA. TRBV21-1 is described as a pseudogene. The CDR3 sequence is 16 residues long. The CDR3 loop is CASSNWGPSGNDEQYF. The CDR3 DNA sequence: TGTGCCAGCAGCAATTGGGGGCCTAGCGGGAATGACGAGCAGTACTTC.

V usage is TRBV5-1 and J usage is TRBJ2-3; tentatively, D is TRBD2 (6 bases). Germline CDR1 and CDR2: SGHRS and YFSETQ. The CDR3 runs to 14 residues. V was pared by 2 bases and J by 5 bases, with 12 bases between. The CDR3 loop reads CASSFAGLGDTQYF. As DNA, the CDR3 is TGCGCCAGCAGCTTTGCGGGGCTCGGAGATACGCAGTATTTT.

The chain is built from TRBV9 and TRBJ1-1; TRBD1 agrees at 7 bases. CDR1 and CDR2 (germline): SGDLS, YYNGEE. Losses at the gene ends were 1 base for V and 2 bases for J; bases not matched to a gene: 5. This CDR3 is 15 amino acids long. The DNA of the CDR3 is TGTGCCAGCAGCGTATCGGGACAGCCCAACACTGAAGCTTTCTTT. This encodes CASSVSGQPNTEAFF.

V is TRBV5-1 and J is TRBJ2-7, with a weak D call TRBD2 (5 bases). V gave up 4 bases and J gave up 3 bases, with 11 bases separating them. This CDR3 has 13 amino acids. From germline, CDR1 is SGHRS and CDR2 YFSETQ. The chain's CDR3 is CASSPGSDYEQYF. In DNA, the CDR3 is TGCGCCAGCAGCCCGGGGTCCGACTACGAGCAGTACTTC.